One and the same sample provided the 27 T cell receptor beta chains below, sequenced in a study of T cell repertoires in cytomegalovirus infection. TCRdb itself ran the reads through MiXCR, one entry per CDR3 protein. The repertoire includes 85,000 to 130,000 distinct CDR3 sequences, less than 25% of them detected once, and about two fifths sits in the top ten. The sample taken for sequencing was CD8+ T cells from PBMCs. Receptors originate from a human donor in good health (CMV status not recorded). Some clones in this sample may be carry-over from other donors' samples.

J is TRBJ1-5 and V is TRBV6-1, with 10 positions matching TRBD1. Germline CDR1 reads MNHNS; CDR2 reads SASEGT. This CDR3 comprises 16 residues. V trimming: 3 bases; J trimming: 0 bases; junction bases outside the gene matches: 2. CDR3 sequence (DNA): TGTGCCAGCAGTGACGGGACAGGGGATAGCAATCAGCCCCAGCATTTT. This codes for CASSDGTGDSNQPQHF.

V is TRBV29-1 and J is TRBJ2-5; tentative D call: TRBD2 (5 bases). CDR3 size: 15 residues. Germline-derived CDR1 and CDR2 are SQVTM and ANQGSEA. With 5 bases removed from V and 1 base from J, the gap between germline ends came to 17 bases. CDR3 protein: CSVPMVGVSQETQYF. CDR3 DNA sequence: TGCAGCGTTCCAATGGTCGGGGTCAGCCAAGAGACCCAGTACTTC. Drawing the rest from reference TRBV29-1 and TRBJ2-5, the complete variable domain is SAVISQKPSRDICQRGTSLTIQCQVDSQVTMMFWYRQQPGQSLTLIATANQGSEATYESGFVIDKFPISRPNLTFSTLTVSNMSPEDSSIYLCSVPMVGVSQETQYFGPGTRLLVL.

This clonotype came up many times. CDR3 DNA: TGTGCCAGCAGACATTCGGGACAGGGGAACTCTGGGGCCAACGTCCTGACTTTC. Its translation: CASRHSGQGNSGANVLTF. This chain connects TRBV7-9 to TRBJ2-6, with 10 bases aligning to TRBD1. The V gene end was trimmed by 6 bases and the J gene end by 0 bases; junction bases not matched to a gene: 8. CDR3 size: 18 residues. Germline assignment: CDR1 SEHNR and CDR2 FQNEAQ (reference sequence).

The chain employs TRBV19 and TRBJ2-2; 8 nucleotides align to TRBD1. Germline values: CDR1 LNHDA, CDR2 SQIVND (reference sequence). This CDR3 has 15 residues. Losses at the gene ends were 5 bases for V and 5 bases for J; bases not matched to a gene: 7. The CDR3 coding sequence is TGTGCCAGTAGTGCCGACAGGGGTTTGACCGGGGAGCTGTTTTTT. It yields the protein CASSADRGLTGELFF. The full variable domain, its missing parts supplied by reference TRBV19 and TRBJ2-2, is DGGITQSPKYLFRKEGQNVTLSCEQNLNHDAMYWYRQDPGQGLRLIYYSQIVNDFQKGDIAEGYSVSREKKESFPLTVTSAQKNPTAFYLCASSADRGLTGELFFGEGSRLTVL.

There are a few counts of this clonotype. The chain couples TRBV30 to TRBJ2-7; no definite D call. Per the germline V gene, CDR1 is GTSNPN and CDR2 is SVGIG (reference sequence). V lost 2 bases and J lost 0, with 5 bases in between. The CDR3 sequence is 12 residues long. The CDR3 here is CAWSTDSYEQYF. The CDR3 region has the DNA TGTGCCTGGAGTACAGACTCCTACGAGCAGTACTTC.

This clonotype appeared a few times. The CDR3 reads CASSLPTGPMNTEAFF. DNA of the CDR3: TGTGCCAGCAGCTTACCGACAGGGCCCATGAACACTGAAGCTTTCTTT. The chain links TRBV7-9 to TRBJ1-1, with 7 bases fitting TRBD1. The ends lost 2 bases at V and 0 bases at J; junction bases unmatched: 6. Germline V gene sequence: CDR1 SEHNR, CDR2 FQNEAQ (reference sequence). The CDR3 spans 16 residues.

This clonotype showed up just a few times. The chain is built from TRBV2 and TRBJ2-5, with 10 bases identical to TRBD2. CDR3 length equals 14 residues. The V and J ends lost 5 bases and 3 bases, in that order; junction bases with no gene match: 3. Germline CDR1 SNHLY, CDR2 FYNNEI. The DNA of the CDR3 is TGTGCCAGCAGTAGAGCGGGGGGGGAAGAGACCCAGTACTTC. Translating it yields CASSRAGGEETQYF.

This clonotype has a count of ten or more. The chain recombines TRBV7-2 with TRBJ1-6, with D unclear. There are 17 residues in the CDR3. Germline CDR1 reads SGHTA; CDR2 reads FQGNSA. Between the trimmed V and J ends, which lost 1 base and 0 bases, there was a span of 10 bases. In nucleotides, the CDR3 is TGTGCCAGCAGCTTAGACAGCCCGTACTCCTATAATTCACCCCTCCACTTT. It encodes CASSLDSPYSYNSPLHF. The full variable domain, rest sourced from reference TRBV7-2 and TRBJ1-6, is GAGVSQSPSNKVTEKGKDVELRCDPISGHTALYWYRQSLGQGLEFLIYFQGNSAPDKSGLPSDRFSAERTGGSVSTLTIQRTQQEDSAVYLCASSLDSPYSYNSPLHFGNGTRLTVT.

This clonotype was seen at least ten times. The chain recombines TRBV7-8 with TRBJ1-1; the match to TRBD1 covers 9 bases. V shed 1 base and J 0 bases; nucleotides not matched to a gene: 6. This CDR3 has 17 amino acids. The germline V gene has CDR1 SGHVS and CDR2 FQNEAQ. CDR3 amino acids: CASSLDDRGSMNTEAFF. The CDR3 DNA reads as TGTGCCAGCAGCTTAGATGACAGGGGGTCCATGAACACTGAAGCTTTCTTT.

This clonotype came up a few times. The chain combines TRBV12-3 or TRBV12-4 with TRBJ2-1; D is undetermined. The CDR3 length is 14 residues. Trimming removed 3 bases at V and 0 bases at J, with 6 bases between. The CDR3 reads CASSFESSYNEQFF. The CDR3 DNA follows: TGTGCCAGCAGTTTCGAAAGCTCCTACAATGAGCAGTTCTTC.

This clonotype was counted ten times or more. The CDR3 nucleotides read TGTGCCAGCAGCGATACCCAGTTTTTAGGGACAGCGTACGAGCAGTACTTC. Amino acids: CASSDTQFLGTAYEQYF. V usage is TRBV7-8 and J usage is TRBJ2-7; TRBD1 agrees at 7 bases. In germline, CDR1 is SGHVS, CDR2 FQNEAQ. The CDR3 is 17 amino acids. The junction had 17 bases not matched to a gene; V was cut back by 5 bases and J by 4 bases.

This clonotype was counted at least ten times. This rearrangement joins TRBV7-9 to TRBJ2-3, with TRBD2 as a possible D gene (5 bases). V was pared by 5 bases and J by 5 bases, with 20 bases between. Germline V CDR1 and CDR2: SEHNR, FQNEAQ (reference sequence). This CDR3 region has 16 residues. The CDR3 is CASSLPWDSAVDTQYF. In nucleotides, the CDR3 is TGTGCCAGCAGCCTGCCATGGGATAGCGCGGTAGATACGCAGTATTTT.

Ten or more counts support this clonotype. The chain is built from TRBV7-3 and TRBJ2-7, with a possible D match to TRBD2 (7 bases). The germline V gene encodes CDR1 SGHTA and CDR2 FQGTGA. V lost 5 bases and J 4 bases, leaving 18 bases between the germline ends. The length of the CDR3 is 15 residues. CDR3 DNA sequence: TGTGCCAGCAGCCCATGGGGGGGCCCACAATACGAGCAGTACTTC. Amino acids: CASSPWGGPQYEQYF.

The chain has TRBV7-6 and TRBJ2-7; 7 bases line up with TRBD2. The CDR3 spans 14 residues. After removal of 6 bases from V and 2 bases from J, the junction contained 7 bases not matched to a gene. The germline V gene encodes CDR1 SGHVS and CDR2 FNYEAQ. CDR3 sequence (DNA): TGTGCCAGCAGTCCGGGGGGATCTACCTACGAGCAGTACTTC. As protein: CASSPGGSTYEQYF.

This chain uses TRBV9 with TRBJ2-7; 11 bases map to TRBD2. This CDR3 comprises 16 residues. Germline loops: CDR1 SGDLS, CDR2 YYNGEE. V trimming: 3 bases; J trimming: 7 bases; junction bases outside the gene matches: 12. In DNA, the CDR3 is TGTGCCAGCAGCGGAGACATAGCGGGAGGGCCGGGGGAGCAGTACTTC. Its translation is CASSGDIAGGPGEQYF.

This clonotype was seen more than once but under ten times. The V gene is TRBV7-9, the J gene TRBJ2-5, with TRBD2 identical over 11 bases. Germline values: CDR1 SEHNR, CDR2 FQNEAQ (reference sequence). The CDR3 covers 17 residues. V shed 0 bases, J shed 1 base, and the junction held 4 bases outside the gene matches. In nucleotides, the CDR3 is TGTGCCAGCAGCTTAGCTTCCGGGACTAGCGGCCAAGAGACCCAGTACTTC. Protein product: CASSLASGTSGQETQYF.

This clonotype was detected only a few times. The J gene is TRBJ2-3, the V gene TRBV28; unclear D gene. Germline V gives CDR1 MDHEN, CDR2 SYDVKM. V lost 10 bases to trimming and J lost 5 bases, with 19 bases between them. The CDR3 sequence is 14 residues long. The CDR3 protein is CAIERSSWGDTQYF. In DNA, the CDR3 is TGTGCCATCGAGCGCTCCTCGTGGGGAGATACGCAGTATTTT.

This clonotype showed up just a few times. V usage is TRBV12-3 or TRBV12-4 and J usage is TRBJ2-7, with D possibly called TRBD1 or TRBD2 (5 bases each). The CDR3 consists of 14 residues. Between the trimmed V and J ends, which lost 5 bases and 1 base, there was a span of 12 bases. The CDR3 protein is CASSDGTKSYEQYF. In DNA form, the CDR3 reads TGTGCCAGCAGTGACGGGACGAAGTCCTACGAGCAGTACTTC.

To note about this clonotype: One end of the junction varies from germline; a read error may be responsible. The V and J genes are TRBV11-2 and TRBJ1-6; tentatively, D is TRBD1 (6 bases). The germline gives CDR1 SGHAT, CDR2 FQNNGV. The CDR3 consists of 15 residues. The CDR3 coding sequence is TGTGCCAGCTGCGACGGGGGCCCCTATAATTCACCCCTCCGCTTT. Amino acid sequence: CASCDGGPYNSPLRF.

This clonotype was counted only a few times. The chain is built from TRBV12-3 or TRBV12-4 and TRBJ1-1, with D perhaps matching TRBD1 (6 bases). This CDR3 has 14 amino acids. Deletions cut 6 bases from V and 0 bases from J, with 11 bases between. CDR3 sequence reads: CASRNRAMNTEAFF. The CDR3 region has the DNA TGTGCCAGCAGAAACAGGGCAATGAACACTGAAGCTTTCTTT.

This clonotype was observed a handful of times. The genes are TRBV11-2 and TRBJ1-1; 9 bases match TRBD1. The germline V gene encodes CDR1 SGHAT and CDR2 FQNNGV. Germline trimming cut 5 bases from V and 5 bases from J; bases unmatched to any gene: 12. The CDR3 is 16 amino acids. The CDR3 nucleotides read TGTGCCAGCAGCCTACCGCTACAGGGGGCGAAGACTGAAGCTTTCTTT. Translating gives CASSLPLQGAKTEAFF.

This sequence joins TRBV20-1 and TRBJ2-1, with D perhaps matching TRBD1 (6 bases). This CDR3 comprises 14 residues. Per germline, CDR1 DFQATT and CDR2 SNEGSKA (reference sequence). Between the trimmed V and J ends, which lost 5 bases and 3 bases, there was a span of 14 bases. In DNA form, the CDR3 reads TGCAGTGCTTATTCAGGGGTTTACTACAATGAGCAGTTCTTC. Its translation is CSAYSGVYYNEQFF.

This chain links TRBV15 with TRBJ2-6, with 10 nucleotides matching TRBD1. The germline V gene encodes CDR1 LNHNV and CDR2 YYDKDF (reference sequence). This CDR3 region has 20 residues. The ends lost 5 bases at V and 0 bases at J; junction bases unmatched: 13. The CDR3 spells CATSVGPGQGLPSGANVLTF. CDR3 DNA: TGTGCCACCAGCGTCGGTCCGGGACAGGGGCTACCCTCTGGGGCCAACGTCCTGACTTTC.

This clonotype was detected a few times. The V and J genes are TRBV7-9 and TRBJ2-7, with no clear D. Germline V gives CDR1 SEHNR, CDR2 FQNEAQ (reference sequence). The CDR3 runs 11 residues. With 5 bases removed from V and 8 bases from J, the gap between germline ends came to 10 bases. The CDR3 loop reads CASSLPPQQYF. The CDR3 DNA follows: TGTGCCAGCAGCCTACCTCCGCAGCAGTACTTC.

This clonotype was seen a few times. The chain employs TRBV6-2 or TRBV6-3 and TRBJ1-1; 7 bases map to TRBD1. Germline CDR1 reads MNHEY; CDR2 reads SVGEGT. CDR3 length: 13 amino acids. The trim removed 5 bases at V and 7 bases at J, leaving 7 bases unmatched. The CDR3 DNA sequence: TGTGCCAGCAGTCCGACAGGGCTGGGTGAAGCTTTCTTT. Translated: CASSPTGLGEAFF.

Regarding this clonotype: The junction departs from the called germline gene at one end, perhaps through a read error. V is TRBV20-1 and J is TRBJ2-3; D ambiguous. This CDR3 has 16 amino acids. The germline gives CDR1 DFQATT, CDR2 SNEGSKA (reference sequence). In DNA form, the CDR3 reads TGCAGTGCTAGAGATGAGGCAGGCTCGAGCACAGATACGCAGTTTTTT. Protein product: CSARDEAGSSTDTQFF.

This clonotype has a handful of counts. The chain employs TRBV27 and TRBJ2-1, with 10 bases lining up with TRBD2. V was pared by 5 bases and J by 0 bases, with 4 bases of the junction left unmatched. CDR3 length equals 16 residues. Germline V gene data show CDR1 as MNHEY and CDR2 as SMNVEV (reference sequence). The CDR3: CASSASGGSSYNEQFF. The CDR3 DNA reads TGTGCCAGCAGTGCTAGCGGGGGTAGCTCCTACAATGAGCAGTTCTTC.